The 19 T cell receptor beta chains below come from one sample, sequenced in a study of cytomegalovirus exposure and HLA in healthy donors. The PCR used 60 Vbeta and 13 Jbeta primers. Here immunoSEQ multiplex PCR was the method, and the copy in TCRdb shows in-frame clones only, minus some. The data show about 110,000 clones, 82% seen once. Sequenced material: PBMCs. Every receptor here comes from a man aged 45-60 years in good health and CMV-seronegative.

This clone was observed once. This chain uses TRBV18 with TRBJ1-5, with TRBD1 matching 7 bases. The V gene end was trimmed by 3 bases and the J gene end by 2 bases; junction bases not matched to a gene: 4. This CDR3 has 15 amino acids. CDR1 is KGHSH and CDR2 is LQKENI in the germline V gene. The CDR3 DNA reads as TGTGCCAGCTCACCGACAGGGCGAGGCAATCAGCCCCAGCATTTT. Residues: CASSPTGRGNQPQHF.

The chain is built from TRBV10-3 and TRBJ1-2, with TRBD1 matching 8 bases. Germline assignment: CDR1 ENHRY and CDR2 SYGVKD. The CDR3 has 15 amino acids. V shed 0 bases, J shed 6 bases, and the junction held 6 bases outside the gene matches. This CDR3 is CAISESTGGRDGYTF. CDR3 nucleotide sequence: TGTGCCATCAGTGAGTCTACAGGGGGGCGTGATGGCTACACCTTC.

V and J are TRBV2 and TRBJ2-1; D call uncertain. The germline V gene encodes CDR1 SNHLY and CDR2 FYNNEI. Between the trimmed V and J ends, which lost 6 bases and 7 bases, there was a span of 10 bases. The CDR3 loop spans 12 amino acids. CDR3 in DNA: TGTGCCAGCAGGACTCGTACTAATGAGCAGTTCTTC. It yields the protein CASRTRTNEQFF.

This clone was found a few times. J is TRBJ1-4 and V is TRBV5-6; D might be TRBD1 (6 bases). The length of the CDR3 is 15 residues. Trimming pared 2 bases from V and 5 bases from J, leaving 13 bases between. The germline CDR1 and CDR2 sequences are SGHDT and YYEEEE. The CDR3 spells CASSFTGTRNEKLFF. The CDR3 DNA is TGTGCCAGCAGCTTTACCGGGACAAGGAATGAAAAACTGTTTTTT.

The gene calls are TRBV7-7 and TRBJ1-1; 8 nucleotides match TRBD1. Losses at the gene ends were 2 bases for V and 5 bases for J; bases not matched to a gene: 4. CDR3 length: 14 residues. Germline CDR1 is SSHAT and CDR2 is FNYEAQ (reference sequence). For the CDR3, the DNA is TGTGCCAGCAGCTTAAATGACAGGGGAACTGAAGCTTTCTTT. It encodes CASSLNDRGTEAFF.

The rearrangement links TRBV4-1 to TRBJ1-2; 8 bases fit TRBD1. This CDR3 has 15 residues. Germline-derived CDR1 and CDR2 are MGHRA and YSYEKL. Unmatched junction bases numbered 4, after V lost 2 bases and J lost 2 bases. The CDR3: CASSQIDRGNYGYTF. As DNA, the CDR3 is TGCGCCAGCAGCCAAATCGACAGGGGAAACTATGGCTACACCTTC.

V usage is TRBV2 and J usage is TRBJ1-4; 7 bases fit TRBD1. Germline assignment: CDR1 SNHLY and CDR2 FYNNEI. Germline trimming cut 6 bases from V and 4 bases from J; bases unmatched to any gene: 8. The CDR3 has 15 amino acids. The CDR3 sequence is CASRDSGGNNEKLFF. The CDR3 nucleotides are TGTGCCAGCAGGGATTCAGGGGGAAATAATGAAAAACTGTTTTTT.

The V and J genes are TRBV4-2 and TRBJ2-3; TRBD2 matches at 15 bases. The CDR3 contains 16 residues. V lost 1 base to trimming and J lost 4 bases; unmatched junction nucleotides: 0. Looked up from germline, CDR1 is LGHNA and CDR2 is YNFKEQ. DNA of the CDR3: TGTGCCAGCAGCCAAGGGACTAGCGGGGGGGCAGATACGCAGTATTTT. It encodes CASSQGTSGGADTQYF.

The genes are TRBV11-2 and TRBJ2-1; a weak D match, TRBD1 (6 bases). Germline V gives CDR1 SGHAT, CDR2 FQNNGV. This CDR3 has 13 residues. V lost 7 bases and J lost 7, with 14 bases in between. This chain's CDR3 is CASTVDRYNEQFF. The CDR3 DNA sequence: TGTGCCAGCACCGTGGACAGATATAATGAGCAGTTCTTC.

The gene calls are TRBV19 and TRBJ1-2; D not certain. Trimming shortened V by 4 bases and J by 5 bases, and 14 bases separated the two germline ends. The germline gives CDR1 LNHDA, CDR2 SQIVND (reference sequence). This CDR3 contains 14 residues. CDR3 protein: CASSNSRPGYGYTF. CDR3 DNA: TGTGCCAGTAGTAACAGCAGACCGGGGTATGGCTACACCTTC. The full variable domain, completed using reference TRBV19 and TRBJ1-2, is DGGITQSPKYLFRKEGQNVTLSCEQNLNHDAMYWYRQDPGQGLRLIYYSQIVNDFQKGDIAEGYSVSREKKESFPLTVTSAQKNPTAFYLCASSNSRPGYGYTFGSGTRLTVV.

The V call is TRBV28, the J call TRBJ1-5; D gene ambiguous. The CDR3 runs 16 residues. CDR1 and CDR2 from the germline V gene are MDHEN and SYDVKM. V was clipped by 5 bases and J by 0 bases, with 14 bases between them. CDR3 DNA sequence: TGTGCCAGCAGTCTACCTCCCGGAGCTAGCAATCAGCCCCAGCATTTT. Its translation is CASSLPPGASNQPQHF.

The chain couples TRBV20-1 to TRBJ1-2; possibly TRBD1 for D (5 bases). Germline V CDR1 and CDR2: DFQATT, SNEGSKA (reference sequence). CDR3 length equals 11 residues. The V and J ends lost 6 bases and 6 bases respectively, with 11 bases between them. CDR3 bases: TGCAGTGCCATCCAGGGTAATGGCTACACCTTC. Translating it yields CSAIQGNGYTF.

This rearrangement joins TRBV29-1 to TRBJ2-1; no definite D call. The CDR3 spans 12 residues. Germline CDR1 and CDR2: SQVTM and ANQGSEA. Trimming left V 3 bases short and J 1 base short, with 4 bases between. The CDR3 is CSVDSSYNEQFF. In nucleotides, the CDR3 is TGCAGCGTTGATTCTTCCTACAATGAGCAGTTCTTC.

This clone occurred a few times. This chain connects TRBV10-3 to TRBJ1-6; 12 bases agree with TRBD1. CDR3 length: 16 amino acids. Germline-derived CDR1 and CDR2 are ENHRY and SYGVKD. Trimming removed 6 bases from V and 6 bases from J; junction bases left unmatched: 6. In nucleotides, the CDR3 is TGTGCCATCAGACCGGGACAGGGGGCTAGTAATTCACCCCTCCACTTT. As protein: CAIRPGQGASNSPLHF.

This clone was seen a few times. This chain uses TRBV5-1 with TRBJ2-3; 8 nucleotides align to TRBD1. The CDR3 is made up of 18 amino acids. Germline CDR1 and CDR2: SGHRS and YFSETQ. Trimming at V came to 1 base and at J to 0 bases, leaving 10 bases not matched to a gene. The CDR3 here is CASSLSLGTGASTDTQYF. The DNA of the CDR3 is TGCGCCAGCAGCTTGAGTTTAGGGACAGGCGCTAGCACAGATACGCAGTATTTT.

This rearrangement joins TRBV6-6 to TRBJ1-6; TRBD1 is a possible D gene (5 bases). The CDR3 totals 15 residues. The germline V and J ends were trimmed by 0 bases and 7 bases, with 10 bases remaining between them. Germline CDR1 is MNHNY and CDR2 is SVGAGI (reference sequence). The CDR3 reads CASSYSAGKNSPLHF. The CDR3 bases are TGTGCCAGCAGTTACTCGGCAGGGAAGAATTCACCCCTCCACTTT.

This sequence joins TRBV18 and TRBJ1-1, with a weak D call TRBD1 (5 bases). In germline, CDR1 is KGHSH, CDR2 LQKENI. This CDR3 contains 17 residues. The V gene lost 3 bases and the J gene lost 0 bases, with 17 bases spanning the gap. This CDR3 reads CASSPIVQGSMNTEAFF. In nucleotides, the CDR3 is TGTGCCAGCTCACCGATTGTCCAGGGATCAATGAACACTGAAGCTTTCTTT. The entire variable domain, with the rest obtained from reference TRBV18 and TRBJ1-1, is as follows: NAGVMQNPRHLVRRRGQEARLRCSPMKGHSHVYWYRQLPEEGLKFMVYLQKENIIDESGMPKERFSAEFPKEGPSILRIQQVVRGDSAAYFCASSPIVQGSMNTEAFFGQGTRLTVV.

The chain couples TRBV5-1 to TRBJ1-2; 7 bases align to TRBD1. The CDR3 has 14 amino acids. The V and J ends lost 0 bases and 5 bases, in that order; junction bases with no gene match: 4. Germline V gene lookup returns CDR1 SGHRS and CDR2 YFSETQ. CDR3 in DNA: TGCGCCAGCAGCTTGGGGGGGACAGAGTATGGCTACACCTTC. It yields the protein CASSLGGTEYGYTF.

The chain recombines TRBV7-9 with TRBJ1-2; TRBD1 matches at 7 bases. Trimming at V came to 5 bases and at J to 14 bases, leaving 11 bases not matched to a gene. Germline V lookup: CDR1 SEHNR, CDR2 FQNEAQ (reference sequence). The CDR3 sequence is 12 residues long. This CDR3 reads CASSPEGQRITF. The CDR3 DNA is TGTGCCAGCAGCCCCGAGGGACAGCGAATTACCTTC.